This TCR beta chain was captured in a study of graft-versus-host responses after intestinal transplantation. Study-level information: Transplant recipients had multivisceral, liver-intestinal, or isolated intestinal grafts. After anti-thymocyte globulin induction, recipients took tacrolimus and steroids for 3 to 4 years. Whole-study results and caveats: The highest levels of circulating GvH clones went along with early declines in HvG clones after transplant. The recipient marrow held GvH clones, and some of them showed up first in ileum or blood.

Both intraepithelial and lamina propria lymphocytes were released by processing graft tissue. This CDR3 is 15 amino acids long. V lost 1 base to trimming and J lost 0 bases, with 4 bases between them. Per the germline V gene, CDR1 is SGHDN and CDR2 is FVKESK. Measured with immunoSEQ multiplex PCR; TCRdb has only the in-frame clones, and not every one. This table holds thousands of clones, 60% to 80% found once. Note on this clone: Its antigen is as yet unknown.

This rearrangement joins TRBV14 to TRBJ1-6; D is uncertain. The receptor comes from a human patient who received an intestinal transplant, so some T cells may come from the graft donor. Sample: ileum tissue, taken around 5 and 7 days after intestinal transplantation. In DNA form, the CDR3 reads TGTGCCAGCAGCCAAGGGGGCTCCTATAATTCACCCCTCCACTTT. It codes for CASSQGGSYNSPLHF.